The 3 T cell receptor beta chains presented below share a single source sample, sequenced in a study of lymphopenia after photon versus proton radiotherapy (dated by TCRdb to between 2018 and 2021). The library was prepared using the immunoSEQ multiplex PCR assay. TCRdb took this table from immuneACCESS and kept in-frame rearrangements with V and J called. Such tables lack part of the clones; where checked against another copy, unresolved V genes explain under half of the gap, and the rest is unexplained. The sample table shows about 65,000 clones, and 87% are seen once. Approximately 10% of the sample comes from the top ten. This material consisted of peripheral blood, taken from a patient treated with proton-based radiotherapy. The receptors were sampled from a man older than 75 with esophageal cancer.

The rearrangement links TRBV9 to TRBJ2-7; the D gene is possibly TRBD1 (6 bases). The CDR3 has 15 amino acids. The V end lost 4 bases, the J end lost 4 bases, and 18 bases lay between the germline ends. The germline CDR1 and CDR2 sequences are SGDLS and YYNGEE. CDR3 in amino acids: CASSKTPGQNYEQYF. CDR3 nucleotides: TGTGCCAGCAGCAAAACACCGGGACAAAATTACGAGCAGTACTTC.

This chain uses TRBV7-2 with TRBJ2-7; TRBD2 matches 12 bases. V dropped 5 bases and J dropped 6; count of bases not matched to a gene: 11. From germline, CDR1 is SGHTA and CDR2 FQGNSA. The length of the CDR3 is 16 residues. The CDR3 sequence: CASSVPSGGGSPEQYF. The CDR3 DNA sequence: TGTGCCAGCAGCGTTCCTAGCGGGGGGGGCTCCCCCGAGCAGTACTTC. Combining the CDR3 with reference TRBV7-2 and TRBJ2-7 gives the whole variable domain GAGVSQSPSNKVTEKGKDVELRCDPISGHTALYWYRQSLGQGLEFLIYFQGNSAPDKSGLPSDRFSAERTGGSVSTLTIQRTQQEDSAVYLCASSVPSGGGSPEQYFGPGTRLTVT.

This rearrangement joins TRBV2 to TRBJ2-1; D uncertain. Trimming stripped 6 bases from V and 4 bases from J, with 13 bases between. CDR1 SNHLY and CDR2 FYNNEI come from the germline V gene. This CDR3 region has 14 residues. The CDR3 loop reads CASRFRPNYNEQFF. The CDR3 DNA follows: TGTGCCAGCAGATTCCGACCGAATTACAATGAGCAGTTCTTC.